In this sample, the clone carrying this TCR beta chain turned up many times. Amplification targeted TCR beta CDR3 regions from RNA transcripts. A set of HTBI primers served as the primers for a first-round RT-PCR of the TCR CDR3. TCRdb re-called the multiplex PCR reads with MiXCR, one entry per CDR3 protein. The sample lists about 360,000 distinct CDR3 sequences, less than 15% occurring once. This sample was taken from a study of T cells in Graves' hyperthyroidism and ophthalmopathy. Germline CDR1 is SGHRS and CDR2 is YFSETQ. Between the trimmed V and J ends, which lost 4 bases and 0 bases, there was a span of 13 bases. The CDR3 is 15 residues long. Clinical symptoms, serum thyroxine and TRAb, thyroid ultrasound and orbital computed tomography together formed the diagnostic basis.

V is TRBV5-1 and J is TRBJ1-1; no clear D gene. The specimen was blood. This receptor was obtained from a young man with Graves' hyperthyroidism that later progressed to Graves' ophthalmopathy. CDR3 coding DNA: TGCGCCAGCAGCACTATAGGCAGCTTGAACACTGAAGCTTTCTTT. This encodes CASSTIGSLNTEAFF.